This T cell receptor beta chain comes out of a study of T-cell reconstitution after alpha-beta-depleted transplantation in children listed by TCRdb under 2016. In the study overall: T-cell immune reconstitution after TCRalphabeta/CD19-depleted allogeneic hematopoietic cell transplantation in children was quantitatively tracked in the study by means of TCR repertoire profiling. The full study reports these points: Over the following months the frequencies of hyperexpanded clones went down, and after one year T-cell counts and TCRbeta diversity were mostly credited to newly produced T cells. Apparently early alphabetaT-cell count recovery about two months after transplant reportedly relied on only several hundred rapidly expanded clones derived from non-depleted graft cells. In some patients, high TCRbeta diversity at day 60 was attributed to recipient T cells and intrathymic progenitors that had survived conditioning.

Concerning this clonotype: No cognate antigen has been identified for it. No base quality information exists; no much larger clone differs at one position.

Library prep was done by PCR. Sequencing was performed on an Illumina HiSeq 2500. Molecular barcoding was employed in the preparation of TCR libraries, with unique molecular identifiers being used to normalize TCRbeta repertoire quantification. Through fastp at Q25 and MiXCR, TCRdb rebuilt clones from the public reads, retaining in-frame beta chains. Every entry covers one CDR3 protein and lists the most common genes and DNA from its rows. For this sample there are around 600,000 distinct CDR3 sequences; 23% appear just once. In total, the top ten clones hold 13% to 15% of the sample. The treatment or condition label, read with the paper, signifies: allogeneic hematopoietic cell transplantation with graft depleted of TCRalphabeta T cells and CD19 B cells. The children who served as transplant recipients had been given grafts of TCRalphabeta/CD19-depleted allogeneic hematopoietic cells. The source is a boy in the first two years of life who had a stem cell transplant for acute myeloid leukemia, so the T cells may come from the graft donor. Source: PBMCs, mostly from graft donor cells, taken 360 days after TCRalphabeta/CD19-depleted stem cell transplant.

CDR3 loop: CASSQDPEHDSGANVLTF. The DNA sequence follows: TGCGCCAGCAGCCAAGATCCGGAACACGACTCTGGGGCCAACGTCCTGACTTTC. The sequence links TRBV4-3 to TRBJ2-6; no confident D gene assignment can be made. V sheds 0 bases and J sheds 0 bases, leaving 12 bases between their ends. From the cysteine up to the phenylalanine, the CDR3 has a length of 18 residues. Just the 54-base CDR3 DNA is kept, in frame starting at base 1. CDR1 and CDR2 are read off the germline V gene as LGHNA and YSLEER.